What follows are 20 T cell receptor beta chains derived from one specimen sequenced in a study of T and B cells in COVID-19 patients. Each TRB amplification used roughly 220-550 ng of genomic DNA from blood. BIOMED2 TRB-A/B primer pools were used in multiplex TRB PCR. TCRdb ran MiXCR on the multiplex PCR reads and lists one entry per CDR3 protein. Of fewer than 25,000 distinct CDR3 sequences listed, around 28% are singletons. The specimen was blood. The source of these receptors is a human donor who had recovered from COVID-19.

The CDR3 loop reads CASSPGTYTQYF. The CDR3 DNA is TGTGCCAGCAGCCCGGGGACGTATACGCAGTATTTT. The chain employs TRBV11-1 and TRBJ2-3; perhaps D is TRBD1 or TRBD2 (5 bases each). This CDR3 region has 12 residues. Per the germline V gene, CDR1 is SGHAT and CDR2 is FQDESV (reference sequence). Trimming shortened V by 5 bases and J by 7 bases, and 10 bases separated the two germline ends. Supplemented by reference TRBV11-1 and TRBJ2-3, the full variable domain reads EAEVAQSPRYKITEKSQAVAFWCDPISGHATLYWYRQILGQGPELLVQFQDESVVDDSQLPKDRFSAERLKGVDSTLKIQPAELGDSAMYLCASSPGTYTQYFGPGTRLTVL.

This clonotype was detected a few times. The DNA for the CDR3 is TGTGCCAGCAGTGTAGGGGGGACTAGCGGCACAGATACGCAGTATTTT. Protein: CASSVGGTSGTDTQYF. The chain links TRBV6-1 to TRBJ2-3; 10 bases line up with TRBD2. Germline V gene lookup returns CDR1 MNHNS and CDR2 SASEGT. The CDR3 runs to 16 residues. The junction had 5 bases not matched to a gene; V was cut back by 4 bases and J by 1 base.

This clonotype was seen a few times. V and J are TRBV30 and TRBJ1-4; D is possibly TRBD1 (5 bases). Trimming cost V 3 bases and J 3 bases, with 11 bases left between them. CDR3 length: 14 residues. The V gene's germline CDR1 is GTSNPN and CDR2 SVGIG (reference sequence). CDR3 DNA: TGTGCCTGGAGGCGGGGGGGTCCTAATGAAAAACTGTTTTTT. It codes for CAWRRGGPNEKLFF.

This clonotype was seen a handful of times. The V and J genes are TRBV5-1 and TRBJ2-3; unclear D gene. This CDR3 is 18 amino acids long. Per the germline V gene, CDR1 is SGHRS and CDR2 is YFSETQ. V lost 4 bases and J 0 bases, leaving 21 bases between the germline ends. CDR3 residues: CASSLRALAAWSTDTQYF. CDR3 DNA: TGCGCCAGCAGCCTTAGGGCTTTGGCAGCTTGGAGCACAGATACGCAGTATTTT. The full variable domain, with the rest looked up from reference TRBV5-1 and TRBJ2-3, is KAGVTQTPRYLIKTRGQQVTLSCSPISGHRSVSWYQQTPGQGLQFLFEYFSETQRNKGNFPGRFSGRQFSNSRSEMNVSTLELGDSALYLCASSLRALAAWSTDTQYFGPGTRLTVL.

This chain links TRBV18 with TRBJ1-2, with D perhaps TRBD1 (5 bases). CDR3 length: 15 residues. V gave up 2 bases and J gave up 3 bases, with 13 bases separating them. In germline, CDR1 is KGHSH, CDR2 LQKENI. The chain's CDR3 is CASSPSQGQDYGYTF. As DNA, the CDR3 is TGTGCCAGCTCACCAAGCCAGGGCCAGGACTATGGCTACACCTTC.

This clonotype was detected only once. Being one base from a much bigger clone, this may be a read error. The CDR3 DNA reads TGTGCCTCGTTGTCCGAGAAGCAGTTCTTC. This gives the protein CASLSEKQFF. V and J are TRBV30 and TRBJ2-1; no clear D gene. The CDR3 extends over 10 amino acids. CDR1 GTSNPN and CDR2 SVGIG come from the germline V gene (reference sequence). The V gene lost 7 bases and the J gene lost 11 bases, with 12 bases spanning the gap.

The V gene is TRBV18, the J gene TRBJ1-5; D uncertain. V was pared by 3 bases and J by 0 bases, with 6 bases between. This CDR3 is built from 14 residues. Germline CDR1 and CDR2: KGHSH and LQKENI. The CDR3 sequence is CASSPGLSNQPQHF. The CDR3 nucleotides read TGTGCCAGCTCACCGGGTCTTAGCAATCAGCCCCAGCATTTT.

The chain uses TRBV29-1 and TRBJ2-7; TRBD1 aligns across 10 bases. The germline V gene has CDR1 SQVTM and CDR2 ANQGSEA. This CDR3 has 13 amino acids. Unmatched junction bases numbered 5, after V lost 5 bases and J lost 4 bases. DNA for the CDR3: TGCAGCGTTTTAAGACAGGGGGCGTACGAGCAGTACTTC. It translates to CSVLRQGAYEQYF.

This clonotype was picked up a small number of times. CDR3 loop: CASSGVQGSVTEAFF. The CDR3 region has the DNA TGCGCCAGCAGCGGAGTACAGGGGAGTGTCACTGAAGCTTTCTTT. The V call is TRBV5-1, the J call TRBJ1-1; TRBD1 matches at 7 bases. This CDR3 spans 15 amino acids. Germline V CDR1 and CDR2: SGHRS, YFSETQ. J lost 4 bases, V lost 4 bases, and 10 bases had no gene match.

This sequence joins TRBV10-3 and TRBJ1-4; tentatively, D is TRBD1 (5 bases). The CDR3 runs to 14 residues. Germline V CDR1 and CDR2: ENHRY, SYGVKD. The ends were cut back, 7 bases at V and 5 bases at J, with 14 bases in the middle. The CDR3 is CAIKGRGENEKLFF. The CDR3 nucleotides read TGTGCCATCAAGGGGAGGGGCGAAAATGAAAAACTGTTTTTT.

This clonotype ranks as medium-sized. This chain's CDR3 is CASSRGLAGGDEQFF. Written as DNA, the CDR3 is TGTGCCAGCAGTCGCGGACTAGCGGGGGGCGATGAGCAGTTCTTC. The rearrangement joins TRBV12-3 or TRBV12-4 to TRBJ2-1; 14 bases align to TRBD2. The V gene end was trimmed by 5 bases and the J gene end by 8 bases; junction bases not matched to a gene: 5. The CDR3 totals 15 residues.

Of note for this clonotype: A much larger clone lies one base from this, so it may be a read error. The chain recombines TRBV7-9 with TRBJ2-7, with 10 bases lining up with TRBD2. This CDR3 is built from 16 residues. Germline V gene sequence: CDR1 SEHNR, CDR2 FQNEAQ (reference sequence). The junction had 8 bases not matched to a gene; V was cut back by 5 bases and J by 1 base. The CDR3 sequence is CASSRGTSGVSYEQYF. The CDR3 region has the DNA TGTGCCAGCAGCAGAGGAACTAGCGGGGTATCCTACGAGCAGTACTTC.

The chain has TRBV19 and TRBJ2-7, with D tentatively TRBD2 (5 bases). CDR3 length: 16 amino acids. Trimming stripped 0 bases from V and 5 bases from J, with 17 bases between. CDR1 LNHDA and CDR2 SQIVND come from the germline V gene (reference sequence). This CDR3 is CASSIDLASLQDEQYF. CDR3 DNA: TGTGCCAGTAGTATAGATCTAGCATCCCTTCAGGACGAGCAGTACTTC.

This clonotype has a handful of counts. The chain recombines TRBV18 with TRBJ1-1, with a tentative D call TRBD1 (6 bases). Trimming pared 5 bases from V and 3 bases from J, leaving 13 bases between. This CDR3 has 14 residues. Germline values: CDR1 KGHSH, CDR2 LQKENI. CDR3 sequence (DNA): TGTGCCAGCTCAAGGACAGACCGCGACACTGAAGCTTTCTTT. Its protein is CASSRTDRDTEAFF.

This clonotype has a single count. A much larger clone sits a single nucleotide away, making a read error possible. This chain connects TRBV18 to TRBJ2-3; a possible D gene is TRBD2 (5 bases). The CDR3 length is 14 residues. Germline V lookup: CDR1 KGHSH, CDR2 LQKENI. V lost 5 bases to trimming and J lost 2 bases, with 11 bases between them. The CDR3 sequence: CASSEAAFTDTQYF. For the CDR3, the DNA is TGTGCCAGCTCAGAAGCGGCTTTCACAGATACGCAGTATTTT.

Many counts were recorded for this clonotype. The V gene is TRBV19, the J gene TRBJ2-7; D uncertain. The CDR3 covers 14 residues. CDR1 is LNHDA, CDR2 SQIVND, per germline (reference sequence). The V end was cut by 7 bases, the J end by 0 bases, with 13 bases between. The CDR3 nucleotides are TGTGCCAGTAACCGCGGACCGAACTCCTACGAGCAGTACTTC. This translates into CASNRGPNSYEQYF.

The V and J genes are TRBV30 and TRBJ2-4; either TRBD1 or TRBD2 may fit D (5 bases each). The CDR3 has 14 residues. Germline CDR1 and CDR2: GTSNPN and SVGIG (reference sequence). Trimming shortened V by 3 bases and J by 1 base, and 10 bases separated the two germline ends. DNA of the CDR3: TGTGCCTGGAGCCGAGGGGTGGCCAAAAACATTCAGTACTTC. Protein: CAWSRGVAKNIQYF.

The rearrangement joins TRBV12-3 or TRBV12-4 to TRBJ1-1, with D unresolved. V was clipped by 2 bases and J by 4 bases, with 8 bases between them. The CDR3 covers 13 residues. This CDR3 is CASSLLPGTEAFF. In DNA form, the CDR3 reads TGTGCCAGCAGTTTATTGCCCGGCACTGAAGCTTTCTTT.

V is TRBV13 and J is TRBJ2-5; 8 bases agree with TRBD1. Trimming at V came to 3 bases and at J to 2 bases, leaving 5 bases not matched to a gene. CDR1 and CDR2 from the germline V gene are PRHDT and FYEKMQ (reference sequence). The CDR3 is made up of 15 amino acids. CDR3 DNA sequence: TGTGCCAGCAGCTTCGGCAGGGGGCTACAAGAGACCCAGTACTTC. It specifies CASSFGRGLQETQYF.

J is TRBJ2-1 and V is TRBV6-4; 8 nucleotides match TRBD2. Trimming removed 0 bases from V and 0 bases from J; junction bases left unmatched: 4. This CDR3 has 17 amino acids. CDR1 is MRHNA and CDR2 is SNTAGT in the germline V gene. CDR3 DNA: TGTGCCAGCAGTGACTCGGCGGGAGGAAGCTCCTACAATGAGCAGTTCTTC. Residues: CASSDSAGGSSYNEQFF.